This entry is about one TCR beta chain. The data are from a study of identical twins. Germline-derived CDR1 and CDR2 are LGHNA and YNFKEQ. The CDR3 runs to 15 residues. Trimming left V 4 bases short and J 5 bases short, with 17 bases between. TCRdb recomputed calls from the 5' RACE reads with MiXCR, one row per CDR3 protein. This sample has 1.5 million to 2 million distinct CDR3 sequences, with roughly a third found just once. This TCR was sampled from a newborn girl in good health. V and J are TRBV4-2 and TRBJ2-5, with a tentative D call TRBD2 (5 bases). Sequencing was performed on cord blood. CDR3 DNA sequence: TGTGCCAGCAGCCCCCAGGACTTATCCGGGGAGACCCAGTACTTC. This translates into CASSPQDLSGETQYF.